The 22 T cell receptor beta chains in this list originate from one sample, sequenced in a study of early T cells in non-severe SARS-CoV-2 infection. One entry per CDR3 protein results from TCRdb running MiXCR on the 5' RACE reads. The table includes 45,000 to 60,000 distinct CDR3 sequences, 6% to 8.5% detected once. The sequencing sample was made of whole blood. Every receptor here comes from an adult who was a healthcare worker with PCR-confirmed SARS-CoV-2 infection or an uninfected control (not recorded which).

This clonotype came up many times. The chain carries TRBV13 and TRBJ2-4, with 11 bases fitting TRBD2. Germline CDR1 and CDR2: PRHDT and FYEKMQ (reference sequence). This CDR3 spans 14 amino acids. With V trimmed by 5 bases and J by 8 bases, 5 bases remained unmatched. The CDR3 nucleotides read TGTGCCAGCAGCCTTACTAGCGGGAGTTACATTCAGTACTTC. Translated: CASSLTSGSYIQYF.

This clonotype occurred a few times. The chain combines TRBV7-2 with TRBJ2-5; no definite D call. The CDR3 loop spans 14 amino acids. Germline values: CDR1 SGHTA, CDR2 FQGNSA. V was trimmed by 7 bases and J by 7 bases, leaving 19 bases between them. This CDR3 is CASTPPGIPRTQYF. Here the CDR3 DNA reads TGTGCCAGCACTCCCCCTGGGATCCCCCGGACCCAGTACTTC.

This clonotype has a count of ten or more. CDR3 DNA: TGTGCCATCAGCGGACCTCCCGGCGACCCCGACCCCCTCGAGCAGTACTTC. Protein: CAISGPPGDPDPLEQYF. The V and J genes are TRBV10-3 and TRBJ2-7; D uncertain. Looked up from germline, CDR1 is ENHRY and CDR2 is SYGVKD. This CDR3 region has 17 residues. V was pared by 6 bases and J by 6 bases, with 27 bases between.

Ten or more counts support this clonotype. The genes are TRBV19 and TRBJ2-2; 7 bases fit TRBD1. This CDR3 contains 16 residues. V gave up 5 bases and J gave up 5 bases; unmatched junction bases: 11. Germline V lookup: CDR1 LNHDA, CDR2 SQIVND (reference sequence). CDR3 residues: CASSLSGTGVTGELFF. The CDR3 coding sequence is TGTGCCAGTAGTCTCTCCGGTACAGGGGTGACCGGGGAGCTGTTTTTT.

This clonotype was picked up a small number of times. The chain couples TRBV5-1 to TRBJ1-1, with a possible D match to TRBD1 (6 bases). The V and J ends lost 4 bases and 1 base respectively, with 17 bases between them. This CDR3 contains 16 residues. The germline V gene has CDR1 SGHRS and CDR2 YFSETQ. The CDR3 reads CASSLLTGAANTEAFF. In DNA, the CDR3 is TGCGCCAGCAGCCTCCTTACGGGGGCGGCGAACACTGAAGCTTTCTTT.

This clonotype has at least ten counts. The V call is TRBV3-1, the J call TRBJ1-2; 9 nucleotides line up with TRBD1. This CDR3 contains 18 residues. Trimming took 1 base from V and 6 from J; bases not matched to a gene: 15. The germline gives CDR1 LGHDT, CDR2 YNNKEL (reference sequence). CDR3 bases: TGTGCCAGCAGCCAAGGTGTAAGGGGACAGGGATTATACGATGGCTACACCTTC. It specifies CASSQGVRGQGLYDGYTF.

This clonotype was counted a few times. The CDR3 DNA is TGTGCCAGTAGTCCGGGACTAGCGGGAGGTTACTCCTACGAGCAGTACTTC. It encodes CASSPGLAGGYSYEQYF. This chain connects TRBV19 to TRBJ2-7; TRBD2 aligns across 15 bases. After removal of 5 bases from V and 0 bases from J, the junction contained 5 bases not matched to a gene. The length of the CDR3 is 17 residues. Germline V CDR1 and CDR2: LNHDA, SQIVND (reference sequence). The complete variable domain, with remaining parts taken from reference TRBV19 and TRBJ2-7, reads DGGITQSPKYLFRKEGQNVTLSCEQNLNHDAMYWYRQDPGQGLRLIYYSQIVNDFQKGDIAEGYSVSREKKESFPLTVTSAQKNPTAFYLCASSPGLAGGYSYEQYFGPGTRLTVT.

The rearrangement joins TRBV20-1 to TRBJ2-5; 14 bases are shared with TRBD2. The CDR3 sequence is 14 residues long. From germline, CDR1 is DFQATT and CDR2 SNEGSKA (reference sequence). J was trimmed by 5 bases and V by 6 bases; bases with no gene match: 5. The CDR3 region has the DNA TGCAGTGCAAGACTAGCGGGAGGGCGGGAGACCCAGTACTTC. Its protein product is CSARLAGGRETQYF.

This clonotype was seen ten or more times. This rearrangement joins TRBV2 to TRBJ2-2; the D gene is possibly TRBD1 (5 bases). There are 13 residues in the CDR3. Trimming cost V 5 bases and J 14 bases, with 18 bases left between them. Germline V lookup: CDR1 SNHLY, CDR2 FYNNEI. The chain's CDR3 is CASSYDSLSILFF. The CDR3 DNA is TGTGCCAGCAGTTATGACAGCCTCAGTATCCTGTTTTTT.

This clonotype was observed at least ten times. The chain uses TRBV5-3 and TRBJ2-1; TRBD2 might be the D (6 bases). TRBV5-3 is noted as an ORF with a role that remains uncertain. V was trimmed by 4 bases and J by 7 bases, leaving 18 bases between them. The CDR3 is made up of 15 amino acids. This CDR3 is CARSPSSGRGNEQFF. For the CDR3, the DNA is TGTGCCAGAAGCCCGTCCTCCGGGAGAGGAAATGAGCAGTTCTTC.

This clonotype was counted between two and nine times. V usage is TRBV20-1 and J usage is TRBJ2-5, with D possibly being TRBD2 (5 bases). The CDR3 consists of 14 residues. Trimming shortened V by 6 bases and J by 1 base, and 15 bases separated the two germline ends. Germline loops: CDR1 DFQATT, CDR2 SNEGSKA (reference sequence). CDR3 protein: CSASTTPVQETQYF. In DNA, the CDR3 is TGCAGTGCCTCGACTACCCCAGTCCAAGAGACCCAGTACTTC.

This clonotype was seen a few times. The chain joins TRBV27 to TRBJ2-1, with D uncertain. V lost 6 bases to trimming and J lost 8 bases, with 8 bases between them. CDR3 length: 11 amino acids. Looked up from germline, CDR1 is MNHEY and CDR2 is SMNVEV (reference sequence). Written as DNA, the CDR3 is TGTGCCAGCAGATTTGGGTATGAGCAGTTCTTC. Amino acid sequence: CASRFGYEQFF.

The chain employs TRBV7-6 and TRBJ2-1; 13 bases are shared with TRBD2. The V gene's germline CDR1 is SGHVS and CDR2 FNYEAQ. The trim removed 3 bases at V and 4 bases at J, leaving 15 bases unmatched. This CDR3 spans 20 amino acids. Written as DNA, the CDR3 is TGTGCCAGCAGCTTTCCCGACGGACTAGCGGGAGATCAGAGATACAATGAGCAGTTCTTC. Its translation is CASSFPDGLAGDQRYNEQFF.

Only a few counts were recorded for this clonotype. This rearrangement joins TRBV20-1 to TRBJ1-6; TRBD1 might be the D (5 bases). This CDR3 has 16 amino acids. CDR1 is DFQATT, CDR2 SNEGSKA, per germline (reference sequence). The germline V and J ends were trimmed by 3 bases and 9 bases, with 21 bases remaining between them. The CDR3 loop is CSASEKGPGPSSPLHF. In nucleotides, the CDR3 is TGCAGTGCTAGTGAAAAGGGGCCCGGCCCAAGTTCACCCCTCCACTTT.

This clonotype was found many times. V and J are TRBV6-2 or TRBV6-3 and TRBJ2-1, with 11 bases that match TRBD2. This CDR3 has 23 amino acids. V lost 0 bases, J lost 0 bases, and 19 bases stayed unmatched. Germline CDR1 and CDR2: MNHEY and SVGEGT. The CDR3 spells CASSYSTSPDRLAGYLSYNEQFF. CDR3 DNA: TGTGCCAGCAGTTACTCTACTTCCCCCGACCGACTAGCGGGGTACCTCTCCTACAATGAGCAGTTCTTC.

This clonotype was detected ten times or more. This CDR3 reads CASTLDVTQYF. The CDR3 coding sequence is TGTGCCAGCACCCTGGATGTTACGCAGTATTTT. The V call is TRBV7-8, the J call TRBJ2-3; D ambiguous. The CDR3 loop spans 11 amino acids. The germline V and J ends were trimmed by 7 bases and 8 bases, with 10 bases remaining between them. CDR1 is SGHVS and CDR2 is FQNEAQ in the germline V gene.

This clonotype has ten or more counts. The V gene is TRBV7-6, the J gene TRBJ1-2; 7 nucleotides align to TRBD1. J was trimmed by 6 bases and V by 6 bases; bases with no gene match: 4. Per germline, CDR1 SGHVS and CDR2 FNYEAQ. The CDR3 is made up of 12 amino acids. The CDR3 nucleotides read TGTGCCAGCAGATCAGGGGGTCATGGCTACACCTTC. This codes for CASRSGGHGYTF.

In this sample, this clonotype turned up many times. In DNA form, the CDR3 reads TGTGCCAGCAGTTCTCCAGCGGGTCCCCAAGAGACCCAGTACTTC. It is translated as CASSSPAGPQETQYF. The chain links TRBV12-3 or TRBV12-4 to TRBJ2-5; D perhaps matches TRBD2 (6 bases). This CDR3 is 15 amino acids long. V was trimmed by 4 bases and J by 1 base, leaving 13 bases between them.

This clonotype was seen a handful of times. V and J are TRBV7-2 and TRBJ1-1; maybe TRBD1 (5 bases). From germline, CDR1 is SGHTA and CDR2 FQGNSA. The CDR3 is made up of 14 amino acids. Trimming shortened V by 3 bases and J by 7 bases, and 15 bases separated the two germline ends. The CDR3 here is CASSLSGAASEAFF. CDR3 sequence (DNA): TGTGCCAGCAGCTTGAGCGGGGCAGCAAGTGAAGCTTTCTTT.

At least ten counts were recorded for this clonotype. This chain joins TRBV19 and TRBJ2-5; no clear D. The germline CDR1 and CDR2 sequences are LNHDA and SQIVND (reference sequence). Trimming left V 3 bases short and J 2 bases short, with 13 bases between. The CDR3 has 15 amino acids. This CDR3 is CASSMGGKMQETQYF. For the CDR3, the DNA is TGTGCCAGTAGTATGGGTGGAAAAATGCAAGAGACCCAGTACTTC.

This clonotype appeared a few times. The V call is TRBV3-1, the J call TRBJ2-7; 7 nucleotides align to TRBD1. V trimming: 3 bases; J trimming: 4 bases; junction bases outside the gene matches: 6. The germline V gene encodes CDR1 LGHDT and CDR2 YNNKEL (reference sequence). The CDR3 sequence is 14 residues long. CDR3 nucleotides: TGTGCCAGCAGCCATTTGGGACAGCAATACGAGCAGTACTTC. Encoded protein: CASSHLGQQYEQYF.

This clonotype was detected many times. The rearrangement links TRBV28 to TRBJ2-1; 7 bases map to TRBD2. V trimming: 6 bases; J trimming: 7 bases; junction bases outside the gene matches: 12. Per germline, CDR1 MDHEN and CDR2 SYDVKM. The CDR3 runs 15 residues. The DNA for the CDR3 is TGTGCCAGCAGCCGGGGAGGCGGGAGAGGGAATGAGCAGTTCTTC. Translating it yields CASSRGGGRGNEQFF.